Below are 2 T cell receptor beta chains sequenced from a single sample in a study. TCRdb re-analysed the RT-PCR reads in MiXCR, keeping a single row per CDR3 protein. The table records 650,000 to 800,000 distinct CDR3 sequences, about 14% of them present only once. The specimen sequenced was memory CD4+ T cells from blood. Source of these receptors: a female donor in good health, serving as a healthy control.

The chain couples TRBV2 to TRBJ1-5, with unresolved D. Per the germline V gene, CDR1 is SNHLY and CDR2 is FYNNEI. The ends were cut back, 6 bases at V and 2 bases at J, with 8 bases in the middle. The CDR3 runs 13 residues. CDR3 DNA sequence: TGTGCCAGCAGAGATTGGGGCAATCAGCCCCAGCATTTT. This codes for CASRDWGNQPQHF. Combining the CDR3 with reference TRBV2 and TRBJ1-5 gives the whole variable domain EPEVTQTPSHQVTQMGQEVILRCVPISNHLYFYWYRQILGQKVEFLVSFYNNEISEKSEIFDDQFSVERPDGSNFTLKIRSTKLEDSAMYFCASRDWGNQPQHFGDGTRLSIL.

The chain combines TRBV5-1 with TRBJ1-3, with D perhaps matching TRBD1 (6 bases). The CDR3 covers 16 residues. Germline CDR1 SGHRS, CDR2 YFSETQ. The ends were cut back, 4 bases at V and 0 bases at J, with 14 bases in the middle. CDR3 sequence: CASSLGQTSSGNTIYF. The CDR3 DNA sequence: TGCGCCAGCAGCCTCGGACAGACGAGCTCTGGAAACACCATATATTTT.